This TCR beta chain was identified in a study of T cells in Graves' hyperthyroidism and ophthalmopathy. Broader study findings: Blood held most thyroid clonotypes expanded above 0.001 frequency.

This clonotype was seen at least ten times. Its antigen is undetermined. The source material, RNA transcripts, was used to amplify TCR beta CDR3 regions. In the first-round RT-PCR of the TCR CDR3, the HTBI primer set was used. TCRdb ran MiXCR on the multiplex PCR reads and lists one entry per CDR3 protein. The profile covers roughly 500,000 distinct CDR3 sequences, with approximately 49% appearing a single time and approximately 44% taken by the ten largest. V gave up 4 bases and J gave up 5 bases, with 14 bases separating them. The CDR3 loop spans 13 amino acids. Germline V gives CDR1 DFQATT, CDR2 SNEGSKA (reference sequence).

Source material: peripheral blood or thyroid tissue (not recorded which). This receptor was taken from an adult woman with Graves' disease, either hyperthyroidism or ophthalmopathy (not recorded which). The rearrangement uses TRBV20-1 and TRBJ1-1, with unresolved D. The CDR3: CSAIPRETTEAFF. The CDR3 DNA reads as TGCAGTGCTATCCCTCGAGAGACGACTGAAGCTTTCTTT.